The source of this TCR beta chain is a study of blood T cell repertoires in COVID-19. The wider study: Donors in the United States, Italy and Spain gave samples during acute or convalescent COVID-19. Sample material is recorded as cDNA or gDNA derived from T cells, B-cell-depleted T cells, or PBMCs.

In the original workflow: Quantification of nucleated cells was approximated via reference gene primer amplification. Repertoires were generated with immunoSEQ multiplex PCR, while TCRdb's copy carries only in-frame clones and drops some. V and J calls and clone size come straight from that table; D and trimming were deduced from the DNA. The sample carries about 360,000 clones, around 90% recorded once. V dropped 3 bases and J dropped 5; count of bases not matched to a gene: 6. This CDR3 has 15 residues. Germline V gives CDR1 SGHTA, CDR2 FQGNSA. The V call is TRBV7-2, the J call TRBJ2-3; 9 bases align to TRBD2. This sequence originates from a human donor in a cohort sampled during active COVID-19. Sequencing was carried out using peripheral blood. CDR3 amino acids: CASSLSGGRVDTQYF. CDR3 nucleotide sequence: TGTGCCAGCAGCTTGAGCGGGGGGCGCGTAGATACGCAGTATTTT.